Listed here are 31 T cell receptor beta chains from one sample, sequenced in a study of T cells after yellow fever vaccination (dated by TCRdb to between 2017 and 2020). Libraries were constructed by 5' RACE. Reads for this sample came from an Illumina HiSeq 2500. TCRdb passed the public sequencing reads through fastp at Q25 and MiXCR, retaining productive beta sequences. Entries that share a CDR3 protein sequence are merged under the most common genes and DNA. The sample has 400,000 to 650,000 distinct CDR3 sequences on record, around a fifth of them singletons. 15% to 20% of the sample lies in the top ten. The meaning of the sample's treatment or condition label: live attenuated yellow fever vaccine strain. Source: PBMCs, taken 20 to 25 days after the first yellow fever vaccination. These receptors came from a man in his late teens or twenties who received the YFV17D yellow fever vaccine.

The chain joins TRBV13 to TRBJ2-1; TRBD2 matches at 7 bases. V trimming: 5 bases; J trimming: 10 bases; junction bases outside the gene matches: 5. CDR3 length: 12 amino acids. Germline loops: CDR1 PRHDT, CDR2 FYEKMQ (reference sequence). CDR3 nucleotide sequence: TGTGCCAGCAGCCGGGACTATCGGGAGCAGTTCTTC. Amino acids: CASSRDYREQFF.

This clonotype was recorded a few times. The chain recombines TRBV30 with TRBJ2-2; the match to TRBD1 covers 10 bases. J lost 6 bases, V lost 4 bases, and 5 bases had no gene match. In germline, CDR1 is GTSNPN, CDR2 SVGIG (reference sequence). This CDR3 region has 14 residues. The CDR3 nucleotides are TGTGCCTGGACGGGACAGGGGAGGGCCGGGGAGCTGTTTTTT. Translating gives CAWTGQGRAGELFF.

This clonotype came up a few times. The rearrangement links TRBV5-1 to TRBJ2-3, with 8 bases matching TRBD2. J gave up 5 bases and V 2 bases, and 10 bases lay outside the gene matches. CDR1 is SGHRS and CDR2 is YFSETQ in the germline V gene. The CDR3 length is 16 residues. The CDR3 protein is CASSFSGGAGEDTQYF. The CDR3 DNA reads as TGCGCCAGCAGCTTTTCCGGGGGGGCCGGAGAAGATACGCAGTATTTT.

In its sample, this clonotype was seen a few times. The rearrangement links TRBV11-2 to TRBJ1-1, with D possibly being TRBD1 (5 bases). This CDR3 region has 13 residues. Germline loops: CDR1 SGHAT, CDR2 FQNNGV. The V and J ends lost 6 bases and 4 bases respectively, with 12 bases between them. CDR3 nucleotides: TGTGCCAGCAGAACGTCAGGGTCCACTGAAGCTTTCTTT. This translates into CASRTSGSTEAFF.

The table lists this clonotype with a count of one. The chain carries TRBV7-2 and TRBJ2-6; D remains unclear. In germline, CDR1 is SGHTA, CDR2 FQGNSA. The CDR3 covers 16 residues. Trimming pared 2 bases from V and 2 bases from J, leaving 10 bases between. Here the CDR3 DNA reads TGTGCCAGCAGCTTATCTAGAGTCGCTGGGGCCAACGTCCTGACTTTC. Amino acid sequence: CASSLSRVAGANVLTF.

The chain has TRBV4-3 and TRBJ1-1; unclear D gene. The CDR3 loop spans 17 amino acids. Trimming shortened V by 0 bases and J by 0 bases, and 14 bases separated the two germline ends. Germline-derived CDR1 and CDR2 are LGHNA and YSLEER. CDR3 nucleotide sequence: TGCGCCAGCAGCCAAGATTGGAGATCCTCCATGAACACTGAAGCTTTCTTT. Its translation: CASSQDWRSSMNTEAFF.

J is TRBJ2-3 and V is TRBV30, with D possibly matching TRBD2 (5 bases). Germline V gene sequence: CDR1 GTSNPN, CDR2 SVGIG (reference sequence). Trimming left V 1 base short and J 0 bases short, with 8 bases between. The CDR3 has 14 amino acids. The CDR3 region has the DNA TGTGCCTGGAGTGCTGGACTGAGCACAGATACGCAGTATTTT. This sequence encodes CAWSAGLSTDTQYF.

The sample holds a few counts of this clonotype. This chain uses TRBV4-1 with TRBJ2-2, with a possible D match to TRBD2 (7 bases). The germline CDR1 and CDR2 sequences are MGHRA and YSYEKL. V was pared by 1 base and J by 3 bases, with 12 bases between. The CDR3 sequence is 16 residues long. The CDR3 sequence: CASSQVLGGDTGELFF. As DNA, the CDR3 is TGCGCCAGCAGCCAAGTACTAGGGGGGGACACCGGGGAGCTGTTTTTT.

CDR3 coding DNA: TGCAGTGCTAGAGAGGGCCCGGCGGCCTTTCAGCCCCAGCATTTT. It encodes CSAREGPAAFQPQHF. The chain carries TRBV20-1 and TRBJ1-5; D ambiguous. Germline V gives CDR1 DFQATT, CDR2 SNEGSKA (reference sequence). This CDR3 comprises 15 residues. The V end lost 0 bases, the J end lost 6 bases, and 15 bases lay between the germline ends.

This clonotype was found many times. V gene TRBV20-1 combines with J gene TRBJ1-5, with a possible D match to TRBD1 (5 bases). This CDR3 is built from 13 residues. V was trimmed by 6 bases and J by 9 bases, leaving 18 bases between them. Per the germline V gene, CDR1 is DFQATT and CDR2 is SNEGSKA (reference sequence). Here the CDR3 reads CSAHEGPGGPQHF. The DNA for the CDR3 is TGCAGTGCCCATGAGGGGCCCGGAGGGCCCCAGCATTTT.

The genes are TRBV2 and TRBJ2-2, with 16 bases fitting TRBD2. J gave up 6 bases and V 6 bases, and 1 base lay outside the gene matches. In germline, CDR1 is SNHLY, CDR2 FYNNEI. The CDR3 has 15 residues. This CDR3 is CASRGLAGGPGELFF. In DNA form, the CDR3 reads TGTGCCAGCAGGGGACTAGCGGGGGGGCCCGGGGAGCTGTTTTTT.

The gene calls are TRBV6-2 or TRBV6-3 and TRBJ1-6, with 7 bases lining up with TRBD1. The germline V gene has CDR1 MNHEY and CDR2 SVGEGT. This CDR3 is built from 15 residues. V dropped 2 bases and J dropped 7; count of bases not matched to a gene: 5. DNA of the CDR3: TGTGCCAGCAGTTACCAGACAGGGAGCAATTCACCCCTCCACTTT. Its translation is CASSYQTGSNSPLHF.

This clonotype was seen more than once but under ten times. This chain connects TRBV2 to TRBJ1-1; D unclear. Per germline, CDR1 SNHLY and CDR2 FYNNEI. CDR3 size: 11 residues. Deletions cut 3 bases from V and 10 bases from J, with 9 bases between. The CDR3: CASSESLLAFF. CDR3 nucleotides: TGTGCCAGCAGTGAGTCCCTTCTAGCTTTCTTT. Filled out from reference TRBV2 and TRBJ1-1, the complete variable domain reads EPEVTQTPSHQVTQMGQEVILRCVPISNHLYFYWYRQILGQKVEFLVSFYNNEISEKSEIFDDQFSVERPDGSNFTLKIRSTKLEDSAMYFCASSESLLAFFGQGTRLTVV.

The V gene is TRBV7-9, the J gene TRBJ1-1; no reliable D call. Germline CDR1 is SEHNR and CDR2 is FQNEAQ (reference sequence). The CDR3 consists of 14 residues. Between the trimmed V and J ends, which lost 6 bases and 4 bases, there was a span of 15 bases. The DNA of the CDR3 is TGTGCCAGCAGTTTTTTACCGGGCATCACTGAAGCTTTCTTT. It yields the protein CASSFLPGITEAFF.

This clonotype was detected only a few times. The CDR3 DNA sequence: TGTGCCACCAGCAGGAGAGGAGGCCGCGGCTACACCTTC. Translation: CATSRRGGRGYTF. V and J are TRBV15 and TRBJ1-2; D gene ambiguous. The CDR3 extends over 13 amino acids. Deletions cut 3 bases from V and 8 bases from J, with 13 bases between. In germline, CDR1 is LNHNV, CDR2 YYDKDF (reference sequence).

This clonotype has only a few counts. The V and J genes are TRBV7-3 and TRBJ1-5, with D perhaps matching TRBD1 (6 bases). There are 18 residues in the CDR3. Germline CDR1 and CDR2: SGHTA and FQGTGA. Trimming took 4 bases from V and 5 from J, leaving 24 bases between them. The CDR3: CASSSPGAVEKEYQPQHF. CDR3 DNA: TGTGCCAGCAGCTCGCCGGGGGCGGTGGAAAAAGAATATCAGCCCCAGCATTTT.

The J gene is TRBJ2-3, the V gene TRBV7-9; D remains ambiguous. This CDR3 region has 17 residues. Germline V gene data show CDR1 as SEHNR and CDR2 as FQNEAQ (reference sequence). V lost 1 base and J 2 bases, leaving 16 bases between the germline ends. The CDR3, as DNA: TGTGCCAGCAGCTTAGATTGGGCAGGTCCTGACACAGATACGCAGTATTTT. It codes for CASSLDWAGPDTDTQYF.

The J gene is TRBJ2-2, the V gene TRBV7-9, with 11 bases aligning to TRBD2. Losses at the gene ends were 4 bases for V and 3 bases for J; bases not matched to a gene: 7. CDR3 length: 17 residues. Per the germline V gene, CDR1 is SEHNR and CDR2 is FQNEAQ (reference sequence). The CDR3 nucleotides read TGTGCCAGCAGCTCACCAGGGACTAGCGGATACACCGGGGAGCTGTTTTTT. Translated, it gives CASSSPGTSGYTGELFF.

The chain joins TRBV5-1 to TRBJ2-5, with 10 bases lining up with TRBD2. The CDR3 length is 15 residues. Germline assignment: CDR1 SGHRS and CDR2 YFSETQ. With 4 bases clipped from V and 6 bases from J, the junction kept 9 bases outside the gene matches. DNA of the CDR3: TGCGCCAGCAGCCCAACAAGCGGGGGGGATCAGACCCAGTACTTC. This gives the protein CASSPTSGGDQTQYF.

V is TRBV29-1 and J is TRBJ2-5; 11 bases line up with TRBD2. Unmatched junction bases numbered 4, after V lost 1 base and J lost 3 bases. CDR3 length equals 15 residues. Germline V gives CDR1 SQVTM, CDR2 ANQGSEA. The CDR3 protein is CSVEVPGLAEETQYF. The CDR3 DNA reads as TGCAGCGTTGAAGTTCCGGGACTAGCGGAAGAGACCCAGTACTTC.

This clonotype was observed a handful of times. The V gene is TRBV6-1, the J gene TRBJ2-1, with TRBD2 matching 12 bases. The germline CDR1 and CDR2 sequences are MNHNS and SASEGT. With V trimmed by 7 bases and J by 5 bases, 12 bases remained unmatched. The CDR3 totals 17 residues. CDR3 protein: CASTKRLAGAYHNEQFF. The CDR3 region has the DNA TGTGCCAGCACCAAACGACTAGCGGGGGCCTATCACAATGAGCAGTTCTTC.

The chain is built from TRBV11-2 and TRBJ2-3, with 10 bases identical to TRBD2. The CDR3 runs 18 residues. V was clipped by 5 bases and J by 2 bases; unmatched bases: 13. Looked up from germline, CDR1 is SGHAT and CDR2 is FQNNGV. The CDR3 bases are TGTGCCAGCAGCCCTGGGTGGGTAGCGGGGGGCCCCACAGATACGCAGTATTTT. This codes for CASSPGWVAGGPTDTQYF.

The rearrangement links TRBV18 to TRBJ2-5, with D possibly being TRBD1 (5 bases). V was cut by 2 bases and J by 2 bases, with 18 bases left in between. Looked up from germline, CDR1 is KGHSH and CDR2 is LQKENI. This CDR3 spans 17 amino acids. The CDR3 is CASSPGIGAQGQETQYF. In DNA, the CDR3 is TGTGCCAGCTCACCAGGGATAGGGGCGCAAGGTCAAGAGACCCAGTACTTC.

The sample holds a few counts of this clonotype. The chain uses TRBV10-3 and TRBJ2-1; 13 bases line up with TRBD2. There are 22 residues in the CDR3. The V gene end was trimmed by 8 bases and the J gene end by 0 bases; junction bases not matched to a gene: 22. The germline gives CDR1 ENHRY, CDR2 SYGVKD. CDR3 loop: CAIRPSLTGTSGDHSSYNEQFF. The CDR3 nucleotides read TGTGCCATCCGACCGTCCCTAACCGGGACTAGCGGGGACCACAGCTCCTACAATGAGCAGTTCTTC.

This clonotype has a handful of counts. The chain links TRBV1 to TRBJ1-5. TRBV1 is shown as a pseudogene. This CDR3 spans 14 amino acids. In DNA, the CDR3 is TGCACCAGCAGCTTAGATGGGGATTTTCAGCCCCAGCATTTT. Its protein is CTSSLDGDFQPQHF.

This clonotype was detected only a few times. The V call is TRBV25-1, the J call TRBJ2-2, with unresolved D. CDR1 and CDR2 from the germline V gene are MGHDK and SYGVNS. Trimming pared 0 bases from V and 9 bases from J, leaving 5 bases between. The CDR3 sequence is 12 residues long. CDR3 in DNA: TGTGCCAGCAGTGAATATGAATGGGAGCTGTTTTTT. It specifies CASSEYEWELFF. The full variable domain, rest sourced from reference TRBV25-1 and TRBJ2-2, is EADIYQTPRYLVIGTGKKITLECSQTMGHDKMYWYQQDPGMELHLIHYSYGVNSTEKGDLSSESTVSRIRTEHFPLTLESARPSHTSQYLCASSEYEWELFFGEGSRLTVL.

This clonotype was seen at least ten times. The chain combines TRBV3-1 with TRBJ2-5; no reliable D call. The V end was cut by 3 bases, the J end by 1 base, with 12 bases between. Per germline, CDR1 LGHDT and CDR2 YNNKEL (reference sequence). CDR3 length: 15 amino acids. CDR3 DNA sequence: TGTGCCAGCAGCCAGCAGTCGGGCCCCCAAGAGACCCAGTACTTC. Translating gives CASSQQSGPQETQYF.

A few counts support this clonotype. This rearrangement joins TRBV7-8 to TRBJ2-7; possibly TRBD1 for D (6 bases). CDR1 and CDR2 from the germline V gene are SGHVS and FQNEAQ. Deletions cut 4 bases from V and 1 base from J, with 17 bases between. The CDR3 loop spans 16 amino acids. CDR3 residues: CASSSWDTVPSYEQYF. The CDR3 nucleotides are TGTGCCAGCAGCTCGTGGGACACCGTTCCTTCCTACGAGCAGTACTTC.

V is TRBV27 and J is TRBJ1-1, with D maybe TRBD1 (6 bases). The ends were cut back, 6 bases at V and 0 bases at J, with 11 bases in the middle. The germline CDR1 and CDR2 sequences are MNHEY and SMNVEV (reference sequence). This CDR3 is built from 14 residues. CDR3 protein: CASRIGQLNTEAFF. DNA of the CDR3: TGTGCCAGCAGAATAGGACAGCTGAACACTGAAGCTTTCTTT.

This rearrangement joins TRBV5-1 to TRBJ2-3, with TRBD2 identical over 7 bases. This CDR3 has 14 amino acids. J gave up 3 bases and V 7 bases, and 8 bases lay outside the gene matches. Per germline, CDR1 SGHRS and CDR2 YFSETQ. CDR3 sequence reads: CASGGVVRTDTQYF. CDR3 nucleotide sequence: TGCGCCAGCGGGGGGGTCGTGAGAACAGATACGCAGTATTTT.

The chain carries TRBV11-3 and TRBJ2-1; 8 bases match TRBD2. The length of the CDR3 is 17 residues. CDR1 is SGHNT and CDR2 is YENEEA in the germline V gene. Germline trimming cut 1 base from V and 7 bases from J; bases unmatched to any gene: 12. The CDR3 DNA is TGTGCCAGCAGCTTAGTGGGGGGCGGGGGGCTACCAAATGAGCAGTTCTTC. Its protein is CASSLVGGGGLPNEQFF.